Listed below are T cell receptor beta chains from one sample, sequenced in a study of regulatory T cells in long-lasting Graves disease. MiXCR was run by TCRdb on the multiplex PCR reads, yielding one entry per CDR3 protein. The sample contains about 420,000 distinct CDR3 sequences, around 17% of which appear only once. The same data also contributed to another study, on T cells in Graves' hyperthyroidism and ophthalmopathy.

Sequenced here: peripheral blood mononuclear cells (PBMCs), sampled at new diagnosis, from a patient treated with antithyroid drugs. The source of these receptors is a woman between 18 and 29 years old with Graves disease. CDR3s include the opening cysteine and the closing phenylalanine or tryptophan. D genes are given only for firm matches. Not every row has a clone size; where given, it reads once, few, many or a size class.

v_call: TRBV4-2
d_call: TRBD2
j_call: TRBJ2-7
cdr3_length: 19
clone_size: -
cdr3_aa: CASSQDNRGLAGGAYEQYF
cdr3_nt: TGTGCCAGCAGCCAAGATAACCGCGGGCTAGCGGGAGGAGCGTACGAGCAGTACTTC

v_call: TRBV15
d_call: -
j_call: TRBJ1-2
cdr3_length: 13
clone_size: -
cdr3_aa: CATSRDRRDGYTF
cdr3_nt: TGTGCCACCAGCAGAGATCGGAGGGATGGCTACACCTTC

v_call: TRBV6-2/TRBV6-3
d_call: -
j_call: TRBJ1-5
cdr3_length: 14
clone_size: few
cdr3_aa: CASKFWTSNQPQHF
cdr3_nt: TGTGCCAGCAAGTTTTGGACTAGCAATCAGCCCCAGCATTTT

v_call: TRBV18
d_call: TRBD1
j_call: TRBJ2-7
cdr3_length: 13
clone_size: many
cdr3_aa: CASSLGQAHEQYF
cdr3_nt: TGTGCCAGCTCACTAGGACAGGCCCACGAGCAGTACTTC

v_call: TRBV7-3
d_call: -
j_call: TRBJ2-6
cdr3_length: 15
clone_size: few
cdr3_aa: CASSLTAGFGSVLTF
cdr3_nt: TGTGCCAGCAGCTTAACCGCAGGATTTGGGAGCGTCCTGACTTTC

v_call: TRBV28
d_call: -
j_call: TRBJ2-5
cdr3_length: 14
clone_size: -
cdr3_aa: CASSPRDGQETQYF
cdr3_nt: TGTGCCAGCAGTCCCCGGGACGGCCAAGAGACCCAGTACTTC

v_call: TRBV7-2
d_call: -
j_call: TRBJ1-1
cdr3_length: 13
clone_size: many
cdr3_aa: CASSLGVITEAFF
cdr3_nt: TGTGCCAGCAGCTTAGGGGTCATCACTGAAGCTTTCTTT

v_call: TRBV11-2
d_call: TRBD2
j_call: TRBJ2-5
cdr3_length: 15
clone_size: -
cdr3_aa: CASSLDGTNQETQYF
cdr3_nt: TGTGCCAGCAGCTTAGACGGGACTAACCAAGAGACCCAGTACTTC

v_call: TRBV4-3
d_call: -
j_call: TRBJ2-7
cdr3_length: 14
clone_size: -
cdr3_aa: CASSLDRFSYEQYF
cdr3_nt: TGCGCCAGCAGCCTCGACAGGTTCTCCTACGAGCAGTACTTC

v_call: TRBV29-1
d_call: TRBD1
j_call: TRBJ2-1
cdr3_length: 17
clone_size: once
cdr3_aa: CSVEKTGTSSPHNEQFF
cdr3_nt: TGCAGCGTTGAAAAGACAGGGACCTCATCCCCCCACAATGAGCAGTTCTTC

v_call: TRBV20-1
d_call: -
j_call: TRBJ2-5
cdr3_length: 11
clone_size: many
cdr3_aa: CSAGLGLAQYF
cdr3_nt: TGCAGTGCTGGTCTGGGTTTGGCCCAGTACTTC

v_call: TRBV9
d_call: -
j_call: TRBJ1-5
cdr3_length: 14
clone_size: -
cdr3_aa: CASSVSGTNQPQHF
cdr3_nt: TGTGCCAGCAGCGTCTCAGGGACCAATCAGCCCCAGCATTTT

v_call: TRBV2
d_call: TRBD1
j_call: TRBJ1-6
cdr3_length: 16
clone_size: many
cdr3_aa: CASEWTGNSLNSPLHF
cdr3_nt: TGTGCCAGCGAATGGACAGGGAATTCCCTAAATTCACCCCTCCACTTT

v_call: TRBV19
d_call: -
j_call: TRBJ1-6
cdr3_length: 15
clone_size: few
cdr3_aa: CASSISSRGNSPLHF
cdr3_nt: TGTGCCAGTAGTATATCCAGCAGGGGTAATTCACCCCTCCACTTT

v_call: TRBV28
d_call: TRBD2
j_call: TRBJ2-3
cdr3_length: 12
clone_size: many
cdr3_aa: CASRRGADTQYF
cdr3_nt: TGTGCCAGCAGGCGGGGGGCAGATACGCAGTATTTT

v_call: TRBV5-1
d_call: TRBD2
j_call: TRBJ2-1
cdr3_length: 15
clone_size: few
cdr3_aa: CASSRGLAVYNEQFF
cdr3_nt: TGCGCCAGCAGCCGCGGACTAGCGGTCTACAATGAGCAGTTCTTC

v_call: TRBV10-3
d_call: TRBD2
j_call: TRBJ2-1
cdr3_length: 16
clone_size: many
cdr3_aa: CAISEGRLAGVNEQFF
cdr3_nt: TGTGCCATCAGTGAGGGGAGACTAGCGGGAGTCAATGAGCAGTTCTTC

v_call: TRBV6-2/TRBV6-3
d_call: -
j_call: TRBJ2-3
cdr3_length: 17
clone_size: many
cdr3_aa: CASSYSIGVTITDTQYF
cdr3_nt: TGTGCCAGCAGTTACTCGATCGGAGTGACTATCACAGATACGCAGTATTTT

v_call: TRBV14
d_call: -
j_call: TRBJ2-3
cdr3_length: 14
clone_size: many
cdr3_aa: CASSQDTNTDTQYF
cdr3_nt: TGTGCCAGCAGCCAAGATACGAACACAGATACGCAGTATTTT

v_call: TRBV29-1
d_call: TRBD1
j_call: TRBJ2-2
cdr3_length: 11
clone_size: few
cdr3_aa: CSVRQGPSLFF
cdr3_nt: TGCAGCGTTAGACAGGGGCCTTCGCTGTTTTTT

v_call: TRBV28
d_call: -
j_call: TRBJ2-7
cdr3_length: 13
clone_size: many
cdr3_aa: CASSLQGPYEQYF
cdr3_nt: TGTGCCAGCAGTTTACAGGGTCCCTACGAGCAGTACTTC

v_call: TRBV3-1
d_call: -
j_call: TRBJ2-5
cdr3_length: 14
clone_size: many
cdr3_aa: CASSRMGGRETQYF
cdr3_nt: TGTGCCAGCAGCCGGATGGGGGGCCGGGAGACCCAGTACTTC

v_call: TRBV6-2/TRBV6-3
d_call: -
j_call: TRBJ1-5
cdr3_length: 16
clone_size: -
cdr3_aa: CASSRRTGASNQPQHF
cdr3_nt: TGTGCCAGCAGTCGTCGGACGGGGGCTAGCAATCAGCCCCAGCATTTT

v_call: TRBV6-1
d_call: TRBD1
j_call: TRBJ2-3
cdr3_length: 15
clone_size: many
cdr3_aa: CASRKTGDGRDTQYF
cdr3_nt: TGTGCCAGCAGAAAGACAGGGGACGGGAGAGATACGCAGTATTTT

v_call: TRBV4-3
d_call: -
j_call: TRBJ2-4
cdr3_length: 15
clone_size: -
cdr3_aa: CASSQDRRTNFIQYF
cdr3_nt: TGCGCCAGCAGCCAAGATCGGAGAACCAACTTCATTCAGTACTTC

v_call: TRBV11-2
d_call: -
j_call: TRBJ2-3
cdr3_length: 15
clone_size: -
cdr3_aa: CASSLDAGVYQPQYF
cdr3_nt: TGTGCCAGCAGCTTAGATGCAGGGGTGTACCAGCCCCAGTATTTT

v_call: TRBV20-1
d_call: -
j_call: TRBJ2-4
cdr3_length: 12
clone_size: -
cdr3_aa: CSSVGGLNIQYF
cdr3_nt: TGCAGTTCAGTTGGGGGACTAAACATTCAGTACTTC

v_call: TRBV28
d_call: -
j_call: TRBJ2-5
cdr3_length: 15
clone_size: many
cdr3_aa: CASSPLGPGQETQYF
cdr3_nt: TGTGCCAGCAGCCCCCTCGGGCCGGGACAAGAGACCCAGTACTTC

v_call: TRBV28
d_call: -
j_call: TRBJ2-3
cdr3_length: 14
clone_size: many
cdr3_aa: CASSPSGAVLTQYF
cdr3_nt: TGTGCCAGCAGCCCCAGCGGAGCGGTACTTACGCAGTATTTT

v_call: TRBV28
d_call: -
j_call: TRBJ2-1
cdr3_length: 11
clone_size: many
cdr3_aa: CASKDINEQFF
cdr3_nt: TGTGCCAGCAAGGACATCAATGAGCAGTTCTTC

v_call: TRBV13
d_call: TRBD2
j_call: TRBJ2-7
cdr3_length: 13
clone_size: -
cdr3_aa: CANIGLAAYEQYF
cdr3_nt: TGTGCCAACATAGGACTAGCGGCCTACGAGCAGTACTTC

v_call: TRBV7-9
d_call: TRBD1
j_call: TRBJ1-6
cdr3_length: 15
clone_size: few
cdr3_aa: CASSPGQGNNSPLHF
cdr3_nt: TGTGCCAGCAGCCCTGGACAGGGTAACAATTCACCCCTCCACTTT